Each of the 27 T cell receptor beta chains below was sequenced from the same sample in a study of T-cell reconstitution after alpha-beta-depleted transplantation in children. Preparation of the TCRbeta library used unique molecular identifiers. TCRdb ran MiXCR on the PCR reads and lists one entry per CDR3 protein. The table has approximately 240,000 distinct CDR3 sequences, roughly a tenth seen once. The starting material was PBMCs from the stem cell graft donor, obtained from the stem cell graft. The receptor set was obtained from a human donor who donated a stem cell graft to a child with SCID.

This clonotype was recorded at least ten times. The chain recombines TRBV29-1 with TRBJ1-4; D is unresolved. Trimming stripped 6 bases from V and 4 bases from J, with 15 bases between. CDR1 is SQVTM and CDR2 is ANQGSEA in the germline V gene. The CDR3 loop spans 14 amino acids. The CDR3 spells CSVDTGRSNEKLFF. CDR3 in DNA: TGCAGCGTCGATACCGGGAGGAGTAATGAAAAACTGTTTTTT.

This clonotype was picked up many times. J is TRBJ2-2 and V is TRBV6-2 or TRBV6-3; D may be TRBD1 or TRBD2 (5 bases each). The CDR3 spans 15 residues. Trimming shortened V by 3 bases and J by 3 bases, and 11 bases separated the two germline ends. From germline, CDR1 is MNHEY and CDR2 SVGEGT. The CDR3 loop reads CASSYARDHTGELFF. The CDR3 nucleotides are TGTGCCAGCAGTTATGCCAGGGACCACACCGGGGAGCTGTTTTTT.

This clonotype was detected only a few times. The chain combines TRBV20-1 with TRBJ2-5; TRBD1 might be the D (6 bases). With 1 base removed from V and 4 bases from J, the gap between germline ends came to 10 bases. The CDR3 is made up of 13 amino acids. Per germline, CDR1 DFQATT and CDR2 SNEGSKA (reference sequence). CDR3 bases: TGCAGTGCTAGAGGACAGGTCGCAGAGACCCAGTACTTC. Translating gives CSARGQVAETQYF.

This clonotype was detected ten times or more. The rearrangement links TRBV25-1 to TRBJ1-6, with 9 positions matching TRBD1. Germline CDR1 is MGHDK and CDR2 is SYGVNS. The CDR3 loop spans 13 amino acids. With 6 bases clipped from V and 7 bases from J, the junction kept 1 base outside the gene matches. The CDR3 DNA sequence: TGTGCCAGCAGAGGACAGGGGAATTCACCCCTCCACTTT. Translating gives CASRGQGNSPLHF.

This clonotype has a count of ten or more. The V and J genes are TRBV28 and TRBJ1-1; D is perhaps TRBD1 (5 bases). V gave up 2 bases and J gave up 5 bases, with 9 bases separating them. Germline CDR1 and CDR2: MDHEN and SYDVKM. This CDR3 spans 13 amino acids. The chain's CDR3 is CASSLLGETEAFF. CDR3 DNA sequence: TGTGCCAGCAGTTTACTGGGGGAGACTGAAGCTTTCTTT.

The chain links TRBV4-2 to TRBJ2-7; D gene unclear. The CDR3 length is 14 residues. Germline lookup yields CDR1 LGHNA and CDR2 YNFKEQ. V gave up 1 base and J gave up 2 bases, with 9 bases separating them. The CDR3 nucleotides are TGTGCCAGCAGCCAAGTTGGCGGCGCCTACGAGCAGTACTTC. This translates into CASSQVGGAYEQYF.

This clonotype was detected ten times or more. J is TRBJ2-7 and V is TRBV6-1, with TRBD1 matching over 11 bases. CDR3 size: 14 residues. The V and J ends lost 7 bases and 6 bases, in that order; junction bases with no gene match: 8. Germline V gene data show CDR1 as MNHNS and CDR2 as SASEGT. CDR3 in DNA: TGTGCCAGCACCGTAGCCGGGACAGGGGGCGAGCAGTACTTC. Protein: CASTVAGTGGEQYF.

This clonotype has more than one count but fewer than ten. V usage is TRBV7-6 and J usage is TRBJ1-1; D call uncertain. The V and J ends lost 7 bases and 7 bases respectively, with 13 bases between them. The CDR3 covers 12 residues. Germline V gives CDR1 SGHVS, CDR2 FNYEAQ. As DNA, the CDR3 is TGTGCCAGCAAAGGGTACGACTTTGAAGCTTTCTTT. It encodes CASKGYDFEAFF.

This clonotype occurred many times. This chain links TRBV3-1 with TRBJ1-1; D is undetermined. The CDR3 runs 12 residues. V dropped 4 bases and J dropped 9 bases, with 12 bases sitting between them. Germline lookup yields CDR1 LGHDT and CDR2 YNNKEL (reference sequence). This CDR3 reads CASSLGRRQAFF. The CDR3 DNA reads as TGTGCCAGCAGCCTCGGACGACGCCAAGCTTTCTTT.

This clonotype was recorded many times. V usage is TRBV5-1 and J usage is TRBJ1-4; 7 positions match TRBD1. Germline V gene lookup returns CDR1 SGHRS and CDR2 YFSETQ. This CDR3 is built from 14 residues. V shed 3 bases and J 2 bases; nucleotides not matched to a gene: 1. The CDR3 spells CASSWDSTNEKLFF. CDR3 bases: TGCGCCAGCAGCTGGGACAGTACTAATGAAAAACTGTTTTTT.

The rearrangement links TRBV18 to TRBJ1-2, with D possibly being TRBD1 (6 bases). The V end was cut by 0 bases, the J end by 4 bases, with 15 bases between. The CDR3 length is 16 residues. The V gene's germline CDR1 is KGHSH and CDR2 LQKENI. In DNA form, the CDR3 reads TGTGCCAGCTCACCACCGTCCGGGACATCGAGCTATGGCTACACCTTC. Amino acid sequence: CASSPPSGTSSYGYTF.

At least ten counts were recorded for this clonotype. This sequence joins TRBV29-1 and TRBJ1-2; D ambiguous. Trimming took off 0 bases at V and 8 bases at J, with 16 bases between the two ends. Germline assignment: CDR1 SQVTM and CDR2 ANQGSEA. The CDR3 spans 14 residues. The CDR3 nucleotides are TGCAGCGTTGAAGATCGAGGTGGTCCGGGAGGCTACACCTTC. It encodes CSVEDRGGPGGYTF. The whole variable domain, filled in from reference TRBV29-1 and TRBJ1-2, reads SAVISQKPSRDICQRGTSLTIQCQVDSQVTMMFWYRQQPGQSLTLIATANQGSEATYESGFVIDKFPISRPNLTFSTLTVSNMSPEDSSIYLCSVEDRGGPGGYTFGSGTRLTVV.

This clonotype came up many times. The chain employs TRBV5-1 and TRBJ1-6; 7 bases map to TRBD1. The CDR3 consists of 17 residues. The germline gives CDR1 SGHRS, CDR2 YFSETQ. V was pared by 2 bases and J by 5 bases, with 10 bases of the junction left unmatched. For the CDR3, the DNA is TGCGCCAGCAGCTTACTACAGGGGTTTGGTAATAATTCACCCCTCCACTTT. This encodes CASSLLQGFGNNSPLHF. Complete variable domain (other parts from reference TRBV5-1 and TRBJ1-6): KAGVTQTPRYLIKTRGQQVTLSCSPISGHRSVSWYQQTPGQGLQFLFEYFSETQRNKGNFPGRFSGRQFSNSRSEMNVSTLELGDSALYLCASSLLQGFGNNSPLHFGNGTRLTVT.

This clonotype was seen many times. This chain connects TRBV3-1 to TRBJ2-1, with D perhaps TRBD1 (6 bases). Trimming left V 0 bases short and J 8 bases short, with 26 bases between. Germline lookup yields CDR1 LGHDT and CDR2 YNNKEL (reference sequence). The CDR3 totals 19 residues. This CDR3 is CASSQDRSSSWDIRYEQFF. The DNA for the CDR3 is TGTGCCAGCAGCCAAGATCGCAGTTCTTCGTGGGACATTCGTTATGAGCAGTTCTTC.

This chain links TRBV4-1 with TRBJ1-2, with D possibly TRBD1 on 6 matching bases. CDR1 and CDR2 from the germline V gene are MGHRA and YSYEKL. CDR3 length: 15 amino acids. V was clipped by 3 bases and J by 4 bases, with 15 bases between them. The CDR3 sequence is CASSQGQAWGYGYTF. The DNA for the CDR3 is TGCGCCAGCAGCCAGGGACAAGCCTGGGGCTATGGCTACACCTTC.

This clonotype was seen ten or more times. The chain joins TRBV12-3 or TRBV12-4 to TRBJ1-2; 9 nucleotides agree with TRBD1. This CDR3 has 15 residues. V lost 4 bases to trimming and J lost 4 bases; unmatched junction nucleotides: 7. Written as DNA, the CDR3 is TGTGCCAGCAGTTCCCCGGGACAGGGCCTCTATGGCTACACCTTC. Its translation: CASSSPGQGLYGYTF.

With regard to this clonotype: A much larger clonotype is one base distant, so this may be a read error. The chain employs TRBV7-2 and TRBJ1-6; D not certain. The CDR3 contains 15 residues. V shed 5 bases and J shed 0 bases, with 8 bases lying between them. CDR1 and CDR2 from the germline V gene are SGHTA and FQGNSA. CDR3 bases: TGTGCCAGCAGCGCGAGGAGCTCCTATAATTCACCCCTCCACTTT. It yields the protein CASSARSSYNSPLHF.

This clonotype was observed at least ten times. The gene calls are TRBV25-1 and TRBJ2-7; D is possibly TRBD1 or TRBD2 (5 bases each). Trimming shortened V by 8 bases and J by 0 bases, and 11 bases separated the two germline ends. The germline V gene encodes CDR1 MGHDK and CDR2 SYGVNS. The CDR3 covers 13 residues. CDR3 coding DNA: TGTGCCAGCGGGGGACCCAGCTCCTACGAGCAGTACTTC. Encoded protein: CASGGPSSYEQYF.

At least ten counts were recorded for this clonotype. The chain uses TRBV6-1 and TRBJ2-2; 8 positions agree with TRBD1. V shed 6 bases, J shed 7 bases, and the junction held 10 bases outside the gene matches. CDR1 is MNHNS and CDR2 is SASEGT in the germline V gene. The CDR3 contains 15 residues. CDR3 loop: CASRTGTGPGGELFF. DNA of the CDR3: TGTGCCAGCAGAACCGGGACAGGACCCGGCGGGGAGCTGTTTTTT.

This clonotype has just a few counts. J is TRBJ1-4 and V is TRBV19; D is possibly TRBD1 (5 bases). The CDR3 consists of 17 residues. CDR1 and CDR2 from the germline V gene are LNHDA and SQIVND (reference sequence). The V gene lost 3 bases and the J gene lost 1 base, with 15 bases spanning the gap. CDR3 DNA: TGTGCCAGTAGTATTTCGAGGGGATTGAGAACTAATGAAAAACTGTTTTTT. Protein sequence: CASSISRGLRTNEKLFF.

Details on this clonotype: Relative to the germline gene, one junction end is altered; a read error may explain this. This chain connects TRBV20-1 to TRBJ2-1, with 8 positions matching TRBD2. Germline V lookup: CDR1 DFQATT, CDR2 SNEGSKA (reference sequence). CDR3 length: 16 residues. The CDR3: CCARDLGGGTNNEQFF. The CDR3 DNA is TGCTGTGCTAGAGATTTGGGCGGGGGGACTAACAATGAGCAGTTCTTC.

This sequence joins TRBV2 and TRBJ2-5; 10 nucleotides match TRBD2. CDR3 length: 16 amino acids. Looked up from germline, CDR1 is SNHLY and CDR2 is FYNNEI. V lost 3 bases, J lost 0 bases, and 4 bases stayed unmatched. This chain's CDR3 is CASSDSAGGYQETQYF. The CDR3 DNA sequence: TGTGCCAGCAGTGACTCAGCGGGGGGGTACCAAGAGACCCAGTACTTC.

In this sample, this clonotype turned up many times. The chain recombines TRBV12-3 or TRBV12-4 with TRBJ1-2; D call uncertain. Trimming left V 1 base short and J 1 base short, with 7 bases between. The CDR3 is 14 amino acids. The CDR3 DNA sequence: TGTGCCAGCAGTTTAGGCGGCAATAACTATGGCTACACCTTC. Translation: CASSLGGNNYGYTF.

This clonotype has at least ten counts. The rearrangement uses TRBV7-2 and TRBJ2-7, with D perhaps assigned TRBD1 or TRBD2 (6 bases each). The germline V gene has CDR1 SGHTA and CDR2 FQGNSA. This CDR3 spans 14 amino acids. Trimming left V 5 bases short and J 1 base short, with 12 bases between. CDR3 DNA sequence: TGTGCCAGCAGCAGGCAGGGGACTTCCTACGAGCAGTACTTC. Translating gives CASSRQGTSYEQYF.

This clonotype was counted at least ten times. This chain connects TRBV7-2 to TRBJ2-7; 10 nucleotides agree with TRBD1. Germline V gene lookup returns CDR1 SGHTA and CDR2 FQGNSA. V gave up 4 bases and J gave up 4 bases; unmatched junction bases: 7. CDR3 size: 15 residues. In DNA, the CDR3 is TGTGCCAGCAGCTCAGGACAGGGGGAAAGGTACGAGCAGTACTTC. Its translation: CASSSGQGERYEQYF.

V is TRBV5-1 and J is TRBJ2-5; a weak D match, TRBD2 (5 bases). Trimming removed 4 bases from V and 4 bases from J, with 17 bases in between. The CDR3 has 15 residues. Germline V CDR1 and CDR2: SGHRS, YFSETQ. The CDR3 reads CASSPFVPEAETQYF. In DNA, the CDR3 is TGCGCCAGCAGCCCCTTCGTCCCGGAGGCAGAGACCCAGTACTTC.

This clonotype was observed many times. The chain couples TRBV7-8 to TRBJ2-7; weak D call: TRBD2 (6 bases). V was trimmed by 2 bases and J by 4 bases, leaving 18 bases between them. The CDR3 contains 16 residues. Germline loops: CDR1 SGHVS, CDR2 FQNEAQ. CDR3 DNA: TGTGCCAGCAGCTTAAAGCCGGGGAGGTCAATATACGAGCAGTACTTC. This sequence encodes CASSLKPGRSIYEQYF.